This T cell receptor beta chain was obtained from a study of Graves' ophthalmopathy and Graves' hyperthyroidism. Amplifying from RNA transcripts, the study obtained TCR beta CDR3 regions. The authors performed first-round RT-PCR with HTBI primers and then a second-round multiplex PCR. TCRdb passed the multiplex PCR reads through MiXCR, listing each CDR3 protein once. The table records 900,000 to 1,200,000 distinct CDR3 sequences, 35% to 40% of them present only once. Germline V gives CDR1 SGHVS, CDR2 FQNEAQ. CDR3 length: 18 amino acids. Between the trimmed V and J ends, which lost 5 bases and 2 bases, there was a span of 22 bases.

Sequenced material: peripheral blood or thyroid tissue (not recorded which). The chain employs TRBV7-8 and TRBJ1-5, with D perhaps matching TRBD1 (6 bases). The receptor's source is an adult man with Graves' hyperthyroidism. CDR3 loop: CASSQLSGRGEGNQPQHF. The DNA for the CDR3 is TGTGCCAGCAGCCAGCTTAGCGGGAGGGGGGAAGGCAATCAGCCCCAGCATTTT.